The source of this T cell receptor (beta chain) is a study of shared clonotypes between healthy human individuals. Study-wide context: Used for every donor were three CD4 naive, three CD4 memory, two CD8 naive and one CD8 memory plate.

Naive CD45RA+ and memory CD45RA-negative subsets were split from CD4+ cells. The germline V gene has CDR1 MNHEY and CDR2 SVGAGI. The V and J ends lost 0 bases and 2 bases respectively, with 11 bases between them. The CDR3 runs 15 residues. Generated by immunoSEQ multiplex PCR, the TCRdb table keeps only in-frame clones and is missing some. The sample holds almost 750,000 clones, 55% to 80% seen once. The rearrangement uses TRBV6-5 and TRBJ2-7; weak D call: TRBD1 (7 bases). The sequenced sample was memory CD4+ T cells sorted from blood. The subset was: CD45RA-negative fraction. This receptor was obtained from a woman aged 25 to 39 in good health. Written as DNA, the CDR3 is TGTGCCAGCAGTTACTCGGAGGGGGCCCCCTACGAGCAGTACTTC. Residues: CASSYSEGAPYEQYF.